The 14 T cell receptor beta chains below were found in one sample sequenced in a study of blood T cell repertoires in COVID-19. The repertoire was sequenced with immunoSEQ multiplex PCR; TCRdb's copy has only in-frame clones and lacks some. The repertoire includes almost 350,000 clones, roughly 90% of them detected once, and approximately 1% sits in the top ten. Sequenced: PBMCs or T cells enriched from blood (not recorded which). The receptors come from a woman aged 30 to 39 who had been exposed to COVID-19.

This clone has only one observation. Other DNA sequences in this sample translate to the same CDR3. The CDR3 bases are TGTGCCAGCAGTCTCACAGGGGGCGATTACGAGCAGTACTTC. Its translation is CASSLTGGDYEQYF. This sequence joins TRBV27 and TRBJ2-7; 9 bases agree with TRBD1. The CDR3 has 14 amino acids. The V segment lost 5 bases and the J segment 4 bases; nucleotides outside the gene matches: 6. Per germline, CDR1 MNHEY and CDR2 SMNVEV (reference sequence).

The chain uses TRBV6-5 and TRBJ2-4, with 8 nucleotides matching TRBD2. CDR1 and CDR2 (germline): MNHEY, SVGAGI. After removal of 0 bases from V and 9 bases from J, the junction contained 1 base not matched to a gene. This CDR3 has 13 residues. CDR3 DNA sequence: TGTGCCAGCAGTTACTCTGGGACTAGCATTCAGTACTTC. This codes for CASSYSGTSIQYF.

V gene TRBV7-3 combines with J gene TRBJ1-2, with 11 bases matching TRBD1. Germline CDR1 reads SGHTA; CDR2 reads FQGTGA. The J segment lost 7 bases and the V segment lost 1 base, leaving 8 bases of the junction unmatched. The CDR3 spans 16 residues. The CDR3 protein is CASSLRAPGTGGGYTF. The CDR3 nucleotides read TGTGCCAGCAGCTTAAGGGCCCCCGGGACAGGGGGTGGCTACACCTTC.

The chain joins TRBV5-1 to TRBJ2-3; 10 positions match TRBD2. Germline V lookup: CDR1 SGHRS, CDR2 YFSETQ. The V segment lost 3 bases and the J segment 3 bases; nucleotides outside the gene matches: 7. This CDR3 is built from 16 residues. CDR3 sequence: CASSSLAGDGTDTQYF. In DNA form, the CDR3 reads TGCGCCAGCAGCTCCCTAGCGGGAGATGGGACAGATACGCAGTATTTT.

This sequence joins TRBV30 and TRBJ2-5, with 13 bases matching TRBD2. Germline V lookup: CDR1 GTSNPN, CDR2 SVGIG (reference sequence). The ends lost 5 bases at V and 4 bases at J; junction bases unmatched: 1. This CDR3 is 13 amino acids long. DNA of the CDR3: TGTGCCTGGGGACTAGCGGGAGTAGAGACCCAGTACTTC. Translating it yields CAWGLAGVETQYF.

The chain couples TRBV5-4 to TRBJ2-1, with 10 positions matching TRBD1. Per the germline V gene, CDR1 is SGHNT and CDR2 is YYREEE (reference sequence). V lost 4 bases, J lost 10 bases, and 11 bases stayed unmatched. There are 15 residues in the CDR3. The CDR3 DNA reads TGTGCCAGCAGCCCCTCGGGACAGGGGCTTTGGGAGCAGTTCTTC. Encoded protein: CASSPSGQGLWEQFF. The entire variable domain, with the rest obtained from reference TRBV5-4 and TRBJ2-1, is as follows: ETGVTQSPTHLIKTRGQQVTLRCSSQSGHNTVSWYQQALGQGPQFIFQYYREEENGRGNFPPRFSGLQFPNYSSELNVNALELDDSALYLCASSPSGQGLWEQFFGPGTRLTVL.

The genes are TRBV7-3 and TRBJ1-6, with 7 bases lining up with TRBD1. V lost 5 bases and J lost 7; bases outside the gene matches: 11. This CDR3 is built from 16 residues. Germline loops: CDR1 SGHTA, CDR2 FQGTGA. The CDR3 protein is CASSPWGRGTNSPLHF. The CDR3, as DNA: TGTGCCAGCAGCCCGTGGGGCAGGGGGACGAATTCACCCCTCCACTTT.

The V gene is TRBV30, the J gene TRBJ2-7, with TRBD2 matching over 9 bases. This CDR3 has 13 amino acids. Germline trimming cut 4 bases from V and 6 bases from J; bases unmatched to any gene: 7. Germline assignment: CDR1 GTSNPN and CDR2 SVGIG (reference sequence). The CDR3 DNA reads as TGTGCCTGGAATAAGGCGGGAGGGTTCGAGCAGTACTTC. It is translated as CAWNKAGGFEQYF.

V usage is TRBV30 and J usage is TRBJ1-1; unclear D gene. V lost 5 bases and J 4 bases, leaving 11 bases between the germline ends. Germline assignment: CDR1 GTSNPN and CDR2 SVGIG (reference sequence). CDR3 length: 12 amino acids. CDR3 bases: TGTGCCTGGGACCCCGGGAGCACTGAAGCTTTCTTT. Residues: CAWDPGSTEAFF.

V and J are TRBV6-5 and TRBJ1-5; tentative D call: TRBD1 (6 bases). The CDR3 sequence is 14 residues long. V was clipped by 4 bases and J by 5 bases, with 12 bases between them. In germline, CDR1 is MNHEY, CDR2 SVGAGI. The CDR3 DNA reads as TGTGCCAGCAGTTTTGGACAGAGTCATCAGCCCCAGCATTTT. This codes for CASSFGQSHQPQHF.

The genes are TRBV7-7 and TRBJ2-7; TRBD2 matches at 8 bases. The CDR3 totals 15 residues. Germline trimming cut 5 bases from V and 3 bases from J; bases unmatched to any gene: 9. Germline CDR1 SSHAT, CDR2 FNYEAQ (reference sequence). The chain's CDR3 is CASSQGSGRGYEQYF. The CDR3 DNA is TGTGCCAGCAGCCAGGGGAGCGGGAGAGGCTACGAGCAGTACTTC.

The chain combines TRBV5-4 with TRBJ2-2; D gene ambiguous. CDR3 length equals 14 residues. CDR1 and CDR2 (germline): SGHNT, YYREEE (reference sequence). V lost 4 bases and J 6 bases, leaving 13 bases between the germline ends. CDR3 nucleotide sequence: TGTGCCAGCAGCCTCCCTCTGGGCGCCGGGGAGCTGTTTTTT. This gives the protein CASSLPLGAGELFF.

The V and J genes are TRBV11-2 and TRBJ2-5, with D possibly matching TRBD1 (6 bases). Trimming cost V 2 bases and J 1 base, with 17 bases left between them. The germline gives CDR1 SGHAT, CDR2 FQNNGV. There are 17 residues in the CDR3. This CDR3 reads CASSLIFQGTPQETQYF. In DNA form, the CDR3 reads TGTGCCAGCAGCTTAATTTTCCAGGGGACCCCCCAAGAGACCCAGTACTTC.

This clone was picked up one time. V is TRBV5-4 and J is TRBJ1-2, with 8 bases lining up with TRBD1. The CDR3 contains 15 residues. From germline, CDR1 is SGHNT and CDR2 YYREEE (reference sequence). The trim removed 2 bases at V and 1 base at J, leaving 4 bases unmatched. DNA for the CDR3: TGTGCCAGCAGCTTTAAACAGGGGGATAACTATGGCTACACCTTC. It yields the protein CASSFKQGDNYGYTF.